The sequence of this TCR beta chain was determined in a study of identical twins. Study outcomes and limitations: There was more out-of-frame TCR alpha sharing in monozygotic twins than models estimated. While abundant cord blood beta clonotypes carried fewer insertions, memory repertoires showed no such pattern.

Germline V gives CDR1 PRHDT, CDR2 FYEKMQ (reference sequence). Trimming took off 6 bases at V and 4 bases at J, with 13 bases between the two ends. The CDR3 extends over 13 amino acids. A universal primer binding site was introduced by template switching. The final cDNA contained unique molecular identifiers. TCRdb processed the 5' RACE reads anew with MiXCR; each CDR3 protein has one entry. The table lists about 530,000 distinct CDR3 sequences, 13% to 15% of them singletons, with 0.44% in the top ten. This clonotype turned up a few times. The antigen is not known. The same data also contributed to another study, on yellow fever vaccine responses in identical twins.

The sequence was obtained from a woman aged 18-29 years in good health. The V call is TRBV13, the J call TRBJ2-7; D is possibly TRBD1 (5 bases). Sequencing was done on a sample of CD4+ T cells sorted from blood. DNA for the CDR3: TGTGCCAGCAGTGGGGCAAGGAGTTACGAGCAGTACTTC. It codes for CASSGARSYEQYF.